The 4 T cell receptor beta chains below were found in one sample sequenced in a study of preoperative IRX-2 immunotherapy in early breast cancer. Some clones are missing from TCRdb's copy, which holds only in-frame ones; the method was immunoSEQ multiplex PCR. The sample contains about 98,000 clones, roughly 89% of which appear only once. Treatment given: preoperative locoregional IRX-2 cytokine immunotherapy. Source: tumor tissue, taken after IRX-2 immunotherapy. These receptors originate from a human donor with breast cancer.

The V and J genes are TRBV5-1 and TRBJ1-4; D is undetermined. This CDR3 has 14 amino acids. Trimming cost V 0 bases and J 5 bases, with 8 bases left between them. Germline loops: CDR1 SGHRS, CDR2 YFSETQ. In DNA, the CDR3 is TGCGCCAGCAGCTTGGGGACGCAGAATGAAAAACTGTTTTTT. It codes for CASSLGTQNEKLFF.

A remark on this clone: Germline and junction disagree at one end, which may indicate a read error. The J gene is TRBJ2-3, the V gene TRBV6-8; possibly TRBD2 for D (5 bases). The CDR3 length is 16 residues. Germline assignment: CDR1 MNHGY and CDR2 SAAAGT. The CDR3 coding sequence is TGTGCCAGCAGTGACTCCCTAGCCTCGAGCACAGATACGCAGTATTTT. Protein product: CASSDSLASSTDTQYF.

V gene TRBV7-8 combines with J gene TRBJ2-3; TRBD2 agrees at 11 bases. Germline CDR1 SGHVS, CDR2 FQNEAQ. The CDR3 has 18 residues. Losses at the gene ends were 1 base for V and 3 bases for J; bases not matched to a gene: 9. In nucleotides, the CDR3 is TGTGCCAGCAGCTTAGTTCGTTTTGCTAGCGGGAGGACAGATACGCAGTATTTT. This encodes CASSLVRFASGRTDTQYF.

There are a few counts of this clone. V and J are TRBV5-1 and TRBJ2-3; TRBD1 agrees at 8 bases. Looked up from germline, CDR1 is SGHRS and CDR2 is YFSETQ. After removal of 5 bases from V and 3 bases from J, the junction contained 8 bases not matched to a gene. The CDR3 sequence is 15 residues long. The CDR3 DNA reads TGCGCCAGCAGTGGGGGACAGGAGGGGACAGATACGCAGTATTTT. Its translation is CASSGGQEGTDTQYF.